This TCR beta chain was obtained from a study of identical twins. The CDR3 has 19 residues. The junction had 18 bases not matched to a gene; V was cut back by 5 bases and J by 7 bases. Germline-derived CDR1 and CDR2 are SGHAT and FQNNGV. Turning to this clonotype: As yet, its antigen is unknown.

In TCRdb, the 5' RACE reads were re-called with MiXCR into one record per CDR3 protein. The data contain 430,000 or so distinct CDR3 sequences, 24% of them singletons. Findings and caveats of the study: Alpha sequences out of frame and shared by twins had excess low generation probability. In cord blood, abundant beta clonotypes had fewer insertions; memory showed no trend.

These records were also assigned to another study, of T cells expressing NK-cell markers.

This clonotype was sampled from a young woman in good health. Sequenced: CD4+ T cells sorted from blood. The chain uses TRBV11-2 and TRBJ2-1; 12 bases match TRBD2. The CDR3 reads CASSPRGPTSGRLSNEQFF. The CDR3, as DNA: TGTGCCAGCAGCCCCAGGGGGCCGACTAGCGGGAGACTCTCTAATGAGCAGTTCTTC.